This T cell receptor (beta chain) appears in the sequencing data of a study of cytomegalovirus exposure and HLA in healthy donors (dated by TCRdb to the late 2010s). With regard to the full study: In an earlier analysis of some 550 of the donors, approximately 300 Gb of sequence data and some 100 million unique TCR beta sequences from about 179 million T cells were reported. Because of strong linkage in the cohort, roughly 5 DR-DQ haplotypes were treated as single units for association and clustering. Donor age, sex, ethnicity and CMV serostatus were collected together with the repertoire data. An earlier analysis of 500 to 750 of the donors applied high-throughput TCR beta sequencing to assess whether each TCR beta V gene segment acted as functional or pseudogenic. In the later analysis, no new phenotypic data were used to find candidate immune exposures; instead, reliance was placed on TCR beta sequences and their occurrence across donors. An early release covering more than 500 HLA-typed donors comprised about 320 gigabases of sequencing data and approximately 85 million unique TCR sequences. Typing coverage varied by locus: about 629-630 donors for A, B, C, DRB1 and DQB1; 522 for DQA1; over 600 for DPA1; under 490 for DPB1. Along with the approximately 620-subject first cohort, a separate validation cohort of more than 90 different subjects was used. All discovery cohort repertoires had been generated on a single sequencing platform. A later analysis re-examined previously published TCR beta repertoires from more than 550 donors and added high-resolution HLA genotyping to investigate patterns of TCR occurrence. HLA typing included class I and class II loci at four-digit resolution. Using immunosequencing, the study profiled T cell repertoires from about 650 subjects and related those repertoires to cytomegalovirus serostatus. Among about 410 genotyped donors of the cohort, an average of about 220,000 unique TCR beta nucleotide sequences was sequenced per donor, of which about 19% were non-productive. The genetic ancestry cluster associated with self-reported Caucasian donors included about 84% of the approximately 410 genotyped donors. The study aimed to test whether signatures of past pathogen exposure could be identified by cataloging public T cell receptors. A later genetic analysis used genome-wide SNP genotypes for about 65% of the 666 donors, treating that subset as a discovery cohort. The study combined high-throughput TCR immunosequencing, statistical association of individual TCRs with disease status, and machine learning to predict cytomegalovirus infection status.

The library was produced with the immunoSEQ multiplex PCR assay. For the multiplex PCR, a mixture combining 60 forward primers for TCR Vbeta segments and 13 reverse primers for TCR Jbeta segments was used. A multiplex PCR assay on genomic DNA amplified the CDR3 region of rearranged TCR beta genes. On the Illumina HiSeq System, the amplified TCR beta libraries were sequenced as 87-base-pair reads. Per the source publication's procedure: Across the 640 or so repertoires, a later analysis counted 78 million or so unique TCR beta chains, about 10 million of which were shared by at least two donors. To remove PCR and sequencing errors, raw reads were error-corrected and collapsed into unique sequences using a nearest-neighbor algorithm that merged closely related sequences. CDR3 sequences were aligned to IMGT reference sequences to assign V, D and J gene segments. For a sequence to be retained, at least a six-nucleotide match to both a V gene segment and a J gene segment was required. A rearrangement counted as productive if the CDR3 had no stop codons and remained in frame with V and J, and every other rearrangement counted as non-productive. CDR3 was defined by IMGT convention, running from the second conserved V-encoded cysteine to the conserved J-encoded phenylalanine. Sequences without an unambiguous match to a single V gene segment were excluded from the earlier analysis of several hundred of the donors. An earlier analysis of several hundred of the donors called V segments functional above 56.7% productive rearrangements and segregating when the between-donor standard deviation exceeded 5%. A statistical classification framework was built to diagnose cytomegalovirus status from the catalog of TCR beta chain sequences. V and J gene assignment, in a later analysis, came from comparing TCR nucleotide sequences with IMGT/GENE-DB human TR gene sequences. A later analysis assigned CDR3 sequences and most-parsimonious VDJ recombination scenarios with the TCRdist pipeline. In a later analysis, each TCR beta chain was defined by its CDR3 amino acid sequence together with its V-gene family, and reads lacking a unique V-gene family were excluded. To address suspected cross-contamination and a sequencing artifact, a later analysis removed roughly 580 highly shared, low-generation-probability nucleotide sequences. In a later analysis, a clonal expansion index for each public chain was calculated from normalized within-repertoire ranks of inferred template counts. In a later analysis, generation probabilities were computed using a VDJ recombination model fitted to out-of-frame rearrangements, and the results were checked against IGoR. In a later analysis, TCR-TCR, TCR-HLA and TCR-CMV co-occurrence was scored with hypergeometric tests, and a repertoire-size bias correction was applied to TCR pairs. To estimate false discovery rates, a later analysis permuted the HLA or CMV assignments 20 times. In a later analysis, co-occurring TCRs were grouped using DBSCAN, with TCRdist sequence similarity added in when clustering inside HLA-allele-positive subsets. Co-occurrence clustering excluded repertoires with fewer than 30,000 or more than 120,000 public chains, plus five with anomalous nucleotide sharing. TCRdb mirrors the immuneACCESS table, restricted to in-frame sequences. Some clones are absent from its copies; in checked studies, under half trace to an unresolved V gene, and the reason for the others is unknown. From that table come the V and J calls and clone size; the DNA was used to work out D and trimming. Counted in this sample were around 140,000 clones; about two thirds of them appeared once. Jointly, the top ten make up 2% to 2.5% of the sample.

The cohort consisted of 666 healthy bone marrow donors. At the time of sampling, every cohort member was nominally healthy, though immune exposures that went unrecorded were likely present. The donor tested CMV seropositive, placing the donor among the roughly 300 seropositive members of the cohort. A peripheral blood sample was provided by each donor, and peripheral blood mononuclear cells were used for TCR beta sequencing. Genomic DNA was extracted from the blood cell samples with the Qiagen DNeasy Blood Extraction Kit. Summary of the overall study and its limitations: A later analysis associated about 16,000 TCR beta sequences with specific HLA alleles at a false discovery rate of 0.05. The authors suggested that the approach could potentially be extended to other disease states and immunological phenotypes. Cytomegalovirus status was reported to be diagnosed by the classifier with high specificity and sensitivity in both the original and validation cohorts. This cohort had only TCR beta chains sequenced, and the lack of alpha or paired-chain data limited which features could be detected. A further reported finding was that TCR beta sequences accurately predicted the HLA-A and HLA-B alleles for most subjects in the first cohort. Linkage disequilibrium might explain the correlated functional status among segregating V segments, but an unknown experimental factor could not be excluded. In a later analysis, the rate of TCR association differed among HLA loci, with DRB1 alleles having the most associated TCRs and HLA-C alleles having the fewest. Compared with equally common non-associated chains, HLA-associated TCR beta chains in a later analysis were more clonally expanded and had lower generation probabilities. Assigning TCR associations to individual alleles was difficult when HLA alleles, especially DR and DQ, strongly co-occurred. Sequencing depth was assumed to be roughly uniform across donors in the presence/absence analyses, though that assumption may not hold. In a later analysis, several top co-occurrence clusters were reported to appear linked to parvovirus B19, influenza, CMV and Epstein-Barr virus. In an earlier analysis of around 500 of the donors, most TCR beta V segments appeared in productive rearrangements about 87% or about 30% of the time, broadly matching IMGT annotations. While some public TCRs were present in many individuals, most TCR sequences turned up only very rarely across donors. Because counts were too low, fewer than 20 rarely observed V segments, including chromosome 9 orphons, were excluded from the earlier analysis of some 540 of the donors. A few of the identified cytomegalovirus-associated TCR beta chains were confirmed in vitro to be specific for cytomegalovirus antigens. Immune exposure information for the cohort was limited to CMV serostatus. According to a later genetic analysis, donors in an Asian-associated ancestry cluster had fewer N-insertions in productive TCRs than the approximately 670-donor mean. According to a later analysis, most CMV-associated TCR beta chains appeared to be HLA-restricted, and the HLA associations seemed to be driven largely by CMV exposure. Because the 87-base-pair reads could not distinguish some IMGT-functional V segments, including TRBV6-2 and TRBV6-3, those segments were excluded. Because HLA typing was missing for some donors at each locus, association tests included only the typed subset. A cluster of highly shared sequence variants was judged likely to be a technical artifact of the sequencing pipeline. In the study, approximately 160 TCR beta chains were listed as associated with cytomegalovirus. A later genetic analysis associated a missense DCLRE1C variant with V-gene and J-gene trimming of TCR beta chains, and an independent cohort replicated the association.

Comments on this clone: Its target antigen remains unknown. No clone much larger than this one lies a single base away; base qualities are absent.

The cysteine opens and the phenylalanine closes a CDR3 of 15 amino acids. The DNA shown is the 45-base CDR3, in frame from base 1. As encoded in the germline V gene (reference sequence), CDR1 is MNHEY while CDR2 is SMNVEV. Trimming removed 5 bases from V and 3 bases from J; the gene matches leave 9 bases unexplained. Recombination connected TRBV27 to TRBJ1-2; the junction holds 7 bases that match TRBD1. What was sequenced was PBMCs. This sequence originates from a woman aged 55-69 years in good health and CMV-seropositive. CDR3 sequence: CASSPHGQGDYGYTF. DNA sequence: TGTGCCAGCAGTCCGCACGGGCAGGGGGACTATGGCTACACCTTC.